Shown below are 22 T cell receptor beta chains from a single sample sequenced in a study of blood T cell repertoires in COVID-19 (TCRdb year 2020). Libraries came from the immunoSEQ multiplex PCR assay. Drawn from immuneACCESS, this table holds only the in-frame rearrangements with V and J called that TCRdb kept. Clones are partly lost; checked studies trace under half to an unresolved V gene and leave the rest unexplained. Across this sample there are tens of thousands of clones, with 85% to 90% seen only once. Of the sample, more than 3.5% is held by the ten largest clones. What was sequenced was peripheral blood. The origin of the receptors is a woman aged 80 or older with active or convalescent COVID-19.

For the CDR3, the DNA is TGTGCCAGTCAGGGCCCGTATTTTGAAGCTTTCTTT. The encoded protein is CASQGPYFEAFF. The chain employs TRBV27 and TRBJ1-1; TRBD1 is a possible D gene (5 bases). From germline, CDR1 is MNHEY and CDR2 SMNVEV (reference sequence). The CDR3 contains 12 residues. V was cut by 9 bases and J by 7 bases, with 15 bases left in between.

The chain uses TRBV24-1 and TRBJ1-1, with TRBD1 identical over 11 bases. The junction had 6 bases not matched to a gene; V was cut back by 9 bases and J by 4 bases. The CDR3 consists of 14 residues. CDR1 and CDR2 from the germline V gene are KGHDR and SFDVKD. CDR3 in DNA: TGTGCCACCCGGCCGGACAGGGGGCCCACTGAAGCTTTCTTT. This codes for CATRPDRGPTEAFF.

The chain is built from TRBV4-2 and TRBJ2-1; 11 bases align to TRBD2. CDR3 length: 19 amino acids. The V segment lost 2 bases and the J segment 7 bases; nucleotides outside the gene matches: 16. The germline V gene has CDR1 LGHNA and CDR2 YNFKEQ. The CDR3 reads CASSQRGRGTSGSMNEQFF. The CDR3 DNA is TGTGCCAGCAGCCAAAGAGGCAGGGGAACTAGCGGGAGTATGAATGAGCAGTTCTTC.

The rearrangement uses TRBV28 and TRBJ1-5; TRBD1 agrees at 7 bases. This CDR3 is 18 amino acids long. The V segment lost 7 bases and the J segment 1 base; nucleotides outside the gene matches: 16. Germline CDR1 and CDR2: MDHEN and SYDVKM. For the CDR3, the DNA is TGTGCCAGCACCGGGGGGGACAGTCAAATCGGAAGCAATCAGCCCCAGCATTTT. Amino acids: CASTGGDSQIGSNQPQHF.

This clone was found once. The CDR3 DNA reads as TGTGCCAGCAGCGTGTCGGGGATCGACACAGATACGCAGTATTTT. This encodes CASSVSGIDTDTQYF. The chain employs TRBV9 and TRBJ2-3, with D possibly TRBD2 on 5 matching bases. Germline CDR1 SGDLS, CDR2 YYNGEE. Trimming shortened V by 2 bases and J by 2 bases, and 12 bases separated the two germline ends. The CDR3 runs 15 residues.

This chain connects TRBV19 to TRBJ1-2; a possible D gene is TRBD1 (5 bases). This CDR3 is built from 15 residues. The V end lost 6 bases, the J end lost 3 bases, and 17 bases lay between the germline ends. Germline loops: CDR1 LNHDA, CDR2 SQIVND (reference sequence). The CDR3 region is CASSATAPTHYGYTF. The CDR3 bases are TGTGCCAGTAGCGCGACAGCGCCGACACACTATGGCTACACCTTC. Together with reference TRBV19 and TRBJ1-2, the CDR3 gives the full variable domain: DGGITQSPKYLFRKEGQNVTLSCEQNLNHDAMYWYRQDPGQGLRLIYYSQIVNDFQKGDIAEGYSVSREKKESFPLTVTSAQKNPTAFYLCASSATAPTHYGYTFGSGTRLTVV.

This chain joins TRBV12-3 or TRBV12-4 and TRBJ1-5, with 9 bases fitting TRBD1. With V trimmed by 5 bases and J by 5 bases, 1 base remained unmatched. The CDR3 is 13 amino acids. The CDR3: CASSGQGYQPQHF. For the CDR3, the DNA is TGTGCCAGCAGTGGACAGGGGTATCAGCCCCAGCATTTT.

The chain recombines TRBV27 with TRBJ2-1, with 10 nucleotides matching TRBD2. CDR3 length: 17 amino acids. CDR1 is MNHEY, CDR2 SMNVEV, per germline (reference sequence). Trimming at V came to 4 bases and at J to 0 bases, leaving 6 bases not matched to a gene. The CDR3 reads CASSSPGLAVSYNEQFF. CDR3 nucleotides: TGTGCCAGCAGTTCCCCTGGACTAGCGGTCTCCTACAATGAGCAGTTCTTC.

The chain uses TRBV18 and TRBJ1-2; TRBD1 might be the D (6 bases). V was pared by 4 bases and J by 8 bases, with 14 bases between. The CDR3 runs to 13 residues. CDR1 KGHSH and CDR2 LQKENI come from the germline V gene. The CDR3 here is CASSLPGALGYTF. In nucleotides, the CDR3 is TGTGCCAGCTCACTACCGGGGGCGCTGGGCTACACCTTC.

The V and J genes are TRBV5-1 and TRBJ1-2; 8 nucleotides agree with TRBD1. The CDR3 runs 16 residues. Germline V gives CDR1 SGHRS, CDR2 YFSETQ. V was pared by 0 bases and J by 0 bases, with 4 bases of the junction left unmatched. CDR3 nucleotide sequence: TGCGCCAGCAGCTTGGGGGGGACAGGCCCTAACTATGGCTACACCTTC. Amino acid sequence: CASSLGGTGPNYGYTF.

This sequence joins TRBV15 and TRBJ2-3; D could derive from TRBD1 or TRBD2 (6 bases each). The CDR3 sequence is 15 residues long. V lost 5 bases, J lost 3 bases, and 15 bases lay in between. From germline, CDR1 is LNHNV and CDR2 YYDKDF (reference sequence). The CDR3 sequence is CATSRGGQGTDTQYF. CDR3 nucleotides: TGTGCCACCAGCCGAGGGGGGCAGGGGACAGATACGCAGTATTTT.

The rearrangement links TRBV18 to TRBJ1-4; a weak D match, TRBD1 (6 bases). This CDR3 region has 15 residues. V dropped 6 bases and J dropped 5 bases, with 16 bases sitting between them. In germline, CDR1 is KGHSH, CDR2 LQKENI. CDR3 bases: TGTGCCAGCTCTCAGGGACAAGTCCAGAATGAAAAACTGTTTTTT. Translated: CASSQGQVQNEKLFF.

The CDR3 nucleotides read TGTGCCAGTAGCTCTACAGGGTCCGGTCAGCCCCAGCATTTT. Amino acids: CASSSTGSGQPQHF. The rearrangement links TRBV19 to TRBJ1-5; TRBD1 is a possible D gene (6 bases). Germline CDR1 is LNHDA and CDR2 is SQIVND (reference sequence). This CDR3 region has 14 residues. V was pared by 6 bases and J by 6 bases, with 15 bases between.

The V call is TRBV27, the J call TRBJ2-7; D is undetermined. The CDR3 has 16 residues. Germline V gene data show CDR1 as MNHEY and CDR2 as SMNVEV (reference sequence). V was pared by 3 bases and J by 2 bases, with 17 bases between. The chain's CDR3 is CASSFYPPKVPYEQYF. The CDR3 bases are TGTGCCAGCAGTTTCTACCCGCCCAAAGTTCCCTACGAGCAGTACTTC.

J is TRBJ1-5 and V is TRBV6-5; tentative D call: TRBD1 (6 bases). Trimming pared 7 bases from V and 3 bases from J, leaving 16 bases between. The CDR3 length is 15 residues. In germline, CDR1 is MNHEY, CDR2 SVGAGI. The CDR3 sequence is CASNPDRPLNQPQHF. CDR3 coding DNA: TGTGCCAGCAACCCAGACAGGCCGCTCAATCAGCCCCAGCATTTT.

The rearrangement links TRBV2 to TRBJ2-4; TRBD1 agrees at 11 bases. Germline CDR1 reads SNHLY; CDR2 reads FYNNEI. This CDR3 has 15 amino acids. The V gene end was trimmed by 6 bases and the J gene end by 6 bases; junction bases not matched to a gene: 7. CDR3 sequence reads: CASSGGTGGGNIQYF. The CDR3 nucleotides read TGTGCCAGCAGCGGTGGGACAGGGGGTGGAAACATTCAGTACTTC.

The V gene is TRBV19, the J gene TRBJ1-2; TRBD1 agrees at 9 bases. After removal of 5 bases from V and 8 bases from J, the junction contained 6 bases not matched to a gene. This CDR3 region has 13 residues. Germline lookup yields CDR1 LNHDA and CDR2 SQIVND (reference sequence). The CDR3 coding sequence is TGTGCCAGTAGTCCTCGGACAGGGGACGGCTACACCTTC. Encoded protein: CASSPRTGDGYTF.

The rearrangement links TRBV7-2 to TRBJ2-7, with TRBD1 matching over 9 bases. CDR1 is SGHTA and CDR2 is FQGNSA in the germline V gene. This CDR3 spans 15 amino acids. Trimming removed 5 bases from V and 2 bases from J; junction bases left unmatched: 7. DNA for the CDR3: TGTGCCAGCAGCACCCGGGACAGGGTTCCCTACGAGCAGTACTTC. It encodes CASSTRDRVPYEQYF.

The chain combines TRBV10-2 with TRBJ1-1; 7 nucleotides agree with TRBD1. CDR1 and CDR2 from the germline V gene are WSHSY and SAAADI. The V gene end was trimmed by 5 bases and the J gene end by 5 bases; junction bases not matched to a gene: 5. This CDR3 has 13 amino acids. The CDR3 DNA follows: TGCGCCAGCAGTCGGACAGGTCGGACTGAAGCTTTCTTT. It encodes CASSRTGRTEAFF.

V usage is TRBV5-1 and J usage is TRBJ2-5; maybe TRBD2 (5 bases). Germline values: CDR1 SGHRS, CDR2 YFSETQ. The V end was cut by 0 bases, the J end by 4 bases, with 16 bases between. The CDR3 is 16 amino acids. Here the CDR3 reads CASSLAGSLGGETQYF. DNA of the CDR3: TGCGCCAGCAGCTTGGCCGGATCTCTTGGAGGAGAGACCCAGTACTTC.

This chain links TRBV7-9 with TRBJ1-4; a possible D gene is TRBD1 (5 bases). Deletions cut 3 bases from V and 3 bases from J, with 8 bases between. Looked up from germline, CDR1 is SEHNR and CDR2 is FQNEAQ (reference sequence). The CDR3 consists of 14 residues. The CDR3 spells CASSLGRANEKLFF. As DNA, the CDR3 is TGTGCCAGCAGCTTGGGCAGGGCTAATGAAAAACTGTTTTTT.

The rearrangement joins TRBV21-1 to TRBJ2-4; whether TRBD1, the table's D call, matches the DNA was not checked. TRBV21-1 is flagged as a pseudogene. CDR3 size: 14 residues. CDR3 DNA: TGTGCCAGCAGCAAAACAAAAGCCAAAAACATTCAGTACTTC. It translates to CASSKTKAKNIQYF.